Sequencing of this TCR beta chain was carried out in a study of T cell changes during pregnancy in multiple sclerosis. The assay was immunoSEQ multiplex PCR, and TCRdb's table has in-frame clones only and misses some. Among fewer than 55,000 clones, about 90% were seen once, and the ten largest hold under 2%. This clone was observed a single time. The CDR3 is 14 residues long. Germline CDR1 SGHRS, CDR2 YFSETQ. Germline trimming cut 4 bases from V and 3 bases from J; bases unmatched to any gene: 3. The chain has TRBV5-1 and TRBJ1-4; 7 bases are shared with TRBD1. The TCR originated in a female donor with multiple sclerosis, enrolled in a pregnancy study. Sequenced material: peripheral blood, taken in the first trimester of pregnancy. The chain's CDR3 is CASSPGQPNEKLFF. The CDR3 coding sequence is TGCGCCAGCAGCCCGGGACAGCCTAATGAAAAACTGTTTTTT.